The source of this TCR beta chain is a study of cytomegalovirus exposure and HLA in healthy donors. Study summary: Earlier work reported 110 million or so unique TCR beta sequences from 180 million or so T cells.

PCR was performed using 60 Vbeta and 13 Jbeta primers. Generated by immunoSEQ multiplex PCR, the TCRdb table keeps only in-frame clones and is missing some. The table shows approximately 170,000 clones, with over 70% occurring only once. Trimming cost V 3 bases and J 3 bases, with 12 bases left between them. This CDR3 is 15 amino acids long. CDR1 and CDR2 (germline): MDHEN, SYDVKM. A note on this clone: No antigen is known for it.

Regarding the study as a whole: Analysis performed later found under 20,000 TCR beta sequences associated with HLA alleles at 0.05 false discovery rate.

The sequence derives from a man in his fifties in good health and CMV-seropositive. The chain couples TRBV28 to TRBJ1-5, with D unclear. Sequenced material: PBMCs. The CDR3 spells CASSLGRSLNQPQHF. CDR3 sequence (DNA): TGTGCCAGCAGTTTGGGCAGGTCCCTCAATCAGCCCCAGCATTTT. Looking up the rest from reference TRBV28 and TRBJ1-5 gives the full variable domain: DVKVTQSSRYLVKRTGEKVFLECVQDMDHENMFWYRQDPGLGLRLIYFSYDVKMKEKGDIPEGYSVSREKKERFSLILESASTNQTSMYLCASSLGRSLNQPQHFGDGTRLSIL.